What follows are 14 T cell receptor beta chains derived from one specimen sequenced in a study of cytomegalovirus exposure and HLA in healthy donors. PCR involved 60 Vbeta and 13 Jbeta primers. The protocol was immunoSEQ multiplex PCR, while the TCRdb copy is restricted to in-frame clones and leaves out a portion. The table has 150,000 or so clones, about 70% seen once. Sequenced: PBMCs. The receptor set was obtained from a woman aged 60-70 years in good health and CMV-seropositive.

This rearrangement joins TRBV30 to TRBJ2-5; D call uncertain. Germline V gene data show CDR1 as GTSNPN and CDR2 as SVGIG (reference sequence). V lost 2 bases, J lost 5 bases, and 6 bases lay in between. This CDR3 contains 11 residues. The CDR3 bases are TGTGCCTGGAGTTCCATTGAGACCCAGTACTTC. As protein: CAWSSIETQYF.

CDR3 amino acids: CASSPRFGNTIYF. As DNA, the CDR3 is TGTGCCAGCAGCCCCAGATTCGGAAACACCATATATTTT. This chain connects TRBV6-5 to TRBJ1-3; D uncertain. This CDR3 region has 13 residues. Trimming pared 6 bases from V and 4 bases from J, leaving 10 bases between. Germline lookup yields CDR1 MNHEY and CDR2 SVGAGI.

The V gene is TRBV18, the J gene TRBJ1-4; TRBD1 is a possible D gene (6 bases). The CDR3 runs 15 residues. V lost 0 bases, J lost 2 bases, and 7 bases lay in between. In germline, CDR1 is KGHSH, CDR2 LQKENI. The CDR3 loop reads CASSPPRGTNEKLFF. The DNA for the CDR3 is TGTGCCAGCTCACCACCGAGGGGGACTAATGAAAAACTGTTTTTT.

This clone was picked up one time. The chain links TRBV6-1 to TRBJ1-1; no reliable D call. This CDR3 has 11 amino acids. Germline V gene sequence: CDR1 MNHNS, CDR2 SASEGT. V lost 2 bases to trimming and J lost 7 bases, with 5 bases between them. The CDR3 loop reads CASSEFREAFF. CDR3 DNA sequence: TGTGCCAGCAGTGAATTCCGTGAAGCTTTCTTT.

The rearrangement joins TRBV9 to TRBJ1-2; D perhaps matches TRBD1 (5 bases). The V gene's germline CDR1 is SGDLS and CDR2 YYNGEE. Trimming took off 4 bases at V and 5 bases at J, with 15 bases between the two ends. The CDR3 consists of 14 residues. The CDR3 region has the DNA TGTGCCAGCAGCCCCCGGGGGGTAGGGTATGGCTACACCTTC. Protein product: CASSPRGVGYGYTF.

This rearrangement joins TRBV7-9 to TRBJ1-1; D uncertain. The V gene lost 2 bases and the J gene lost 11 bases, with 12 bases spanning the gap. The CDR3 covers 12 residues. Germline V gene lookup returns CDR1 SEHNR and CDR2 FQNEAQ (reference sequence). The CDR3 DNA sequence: TGTGCCAGCAGCTTAATCCGCGTAGAGGCTTTCTTT. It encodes CASSLIRVEAFF.

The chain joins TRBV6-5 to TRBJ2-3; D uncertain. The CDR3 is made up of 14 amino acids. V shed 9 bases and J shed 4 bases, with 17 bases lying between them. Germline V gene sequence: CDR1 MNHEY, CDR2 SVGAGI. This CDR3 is CASSAVGGADTQYF. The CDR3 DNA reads TGTGCCAGTTCGGCGGTGGGTGGCGCAGATACGCAGTATTTT.

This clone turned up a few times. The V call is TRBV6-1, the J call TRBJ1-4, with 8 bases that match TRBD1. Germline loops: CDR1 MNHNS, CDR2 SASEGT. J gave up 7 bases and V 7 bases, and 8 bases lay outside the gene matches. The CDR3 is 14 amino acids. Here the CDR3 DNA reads TGTGCCAGCATACAAAGGACAGGGAGTGAAAAACTGTTTTTT. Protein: CASIQRTGSEKLFF.

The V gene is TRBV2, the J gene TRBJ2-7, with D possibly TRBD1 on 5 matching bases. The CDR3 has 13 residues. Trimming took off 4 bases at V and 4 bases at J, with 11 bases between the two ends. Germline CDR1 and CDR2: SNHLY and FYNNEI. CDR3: CASSGTTGYEQYF. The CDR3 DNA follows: TGTGCCAGCAGTGGTACTACAGGTTACGAGCAGTACTTC.

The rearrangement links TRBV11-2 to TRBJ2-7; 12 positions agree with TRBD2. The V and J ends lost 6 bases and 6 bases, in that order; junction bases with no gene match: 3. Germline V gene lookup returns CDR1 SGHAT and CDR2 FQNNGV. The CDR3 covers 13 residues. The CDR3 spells CASSKGLAGEQYF. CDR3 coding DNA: TGTGCCAGCAGTAAGGGACTAGCGGGCGAGCAGTACTTC. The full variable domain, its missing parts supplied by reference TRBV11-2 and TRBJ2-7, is EAGVAQSPRYKIIEKRQSVAFWCNPISGHATLYWYQQILGQGPKLLIQFQNNGVVDDSQLPKDRFSAERLKGVDSTLKIQPAKLEDSAVYLCASSKGLAGEQYFGPGTRLTVT.

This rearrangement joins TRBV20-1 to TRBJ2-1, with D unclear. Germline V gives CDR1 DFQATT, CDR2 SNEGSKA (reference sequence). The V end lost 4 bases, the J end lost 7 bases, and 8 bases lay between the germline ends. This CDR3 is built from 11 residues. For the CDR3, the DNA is TGCAGTGCTACCCTCCTTAATGAGCAGTTCTTC. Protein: CSATLLNEQFF.

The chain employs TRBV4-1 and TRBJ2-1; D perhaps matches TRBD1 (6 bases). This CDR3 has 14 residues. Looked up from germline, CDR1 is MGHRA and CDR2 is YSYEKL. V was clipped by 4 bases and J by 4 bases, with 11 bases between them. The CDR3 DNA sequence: TGCGCCAGCAGCCCACAGGGTATGTACAATGAGCAGTTCTTC. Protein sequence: CASSPQGMYNEQFF.

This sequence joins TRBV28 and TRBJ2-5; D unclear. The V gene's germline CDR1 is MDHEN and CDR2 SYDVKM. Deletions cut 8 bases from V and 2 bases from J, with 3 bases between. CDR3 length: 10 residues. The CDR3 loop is CASRQETQYF. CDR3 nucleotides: TGTGCCAGCCGTCAAGAGACCCAGTACTTC.

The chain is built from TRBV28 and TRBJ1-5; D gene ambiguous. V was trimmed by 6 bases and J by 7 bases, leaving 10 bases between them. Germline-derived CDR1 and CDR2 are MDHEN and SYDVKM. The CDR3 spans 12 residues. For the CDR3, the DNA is TGTGCCAGCAGGGTAGGGAGCCAGCCCCAGCATTTT. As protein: CASRVGSQPQHF.